This T cell receptor (beta chain) was recovered during a study of early T cells in non-severe SARS-CoV-2 infection. Across the whole study: Alpha and beta chains were unpaired, from unsorted whole-blood bulk RNA.

V lost 5 bases, J lost 7 bases, and 14 bases lay in between. This CDR3 contains 14 residues. CDR1 and CDR2 (germline): SGHTA, FQGTGA. Unique molecular identifiers were added to individual cDNA molecules. TCRdb re-called the 5' RACE reads through MiXCR, storing one row per CDR3 protein. This sample has 55,000 to 75,000 distinct CDR3 sequences; roughly 8.4% occur once, and the top ten carry roughly 3.5%. Study-wide findings and caveats: VDJdb matching skewed toward anti-spike CD8 responses, missing private and CD4 specificities.

This clonotype occurred many times. Its specificity is unknown. The receptor was isolated from an adult who was a healthcare worker with PCR-confirmed SARS-CoV-2 infection or an uninfected control (not recorded which). The sample was whole blood. The chain recombines TRBV7-3 with TRBJ2-2; no firm D call. The CDR3 nucleotides are TGTGCCAGCAGCGCCGGTCCGGCCGACGGGGAGCTGTTTTTT. Its protein product is CASSAGPADGELFF.